A few counts support the clone carrying this T cell receptor (beta chain). Its antigen remains unknown. PCR used 60 Vbeta primers and 13 Jbeta primers. This table comes from immunoSEQ multiplex PCR, and its TCRdb copy is limited to in-frame clones, with some not included. The sample yields about 170,000 clones, 84% seen once. These donors, healthy bone marrow donors, were studied. Trimming removed 0 bases at V and 3 bases at J, with 6 bases between. The length of the CDR3 is 14 residues. CDR1 is SGDLS and CDR2 is YYNGEE in the germline V gene. This sample stems from a study of cytomegalovirus exposure and HLA in healthy donors. Study-wide points: The study assumed roughly uniform donor sequencing depth for presence/absence analyses. Earlier results showed most TCR beta V segments being productive about 87% or about 30% of the time.

The chain is built from TRBV9 and TRBJ1-4; D is unresolved. The sequenced sample consisted of PBMCs. The receptor was isolated from a man younger than 35 in good health and CMV-seronegative. This chain's CDR3 is CASSVGPSNEKLFF. The CDR3 DNA is TGTGCCAGCAGCGTAGGGCCGTCTAATGAAAAACTGTTTTTT.